These T cell receptor beta chains were read from a single sample in a study of blood T cell repertoires in COVID-19. Here immunoSEQ multiplex PCR was the method, and the copy in TCRdb shows in-frame clones only, minus some. The sample has 120,000 or so clones; 88% are singletons. Sequenced material: peripheral blood. These receptors originate from a human donor in a cohort sampled during active COVID-19. Each CDR3 is given without its conserved first and last residue. Each record gives: V gene, CDR3 protein.

V gene: TRBV28; CDR3 protein: ASSLTSGSWNEQF
V gene: TRBV5-4; CDR3 protein: ASSLAGGTPDTQY
V gene: TRBV6-5; CDR3 protein: ASSYSLAGVNEQY
V gene: TRBV3-1/TRBV3-2; CDR3 protein: ASSQAIAGRSSYEQY
V gene: TRBV19; CDR3 protein: ASSIWGWGTLNNEQF
V gene: TRBV7-9; CDR3 protein: ASSLVGLAGIPSYNEQF
V gene: TRBV11-2; CDR3 protein: ASSFSPDRYSYEQY
V gene: TRBV4-1; CDR3 protein: ASSQDSGDRQGYGYT
V gene: TRBV13; CDR3 protein: ASSLGQGGYGYT
V gene: TRBV5-1; CDR3 protein: ASSRTSGSSYEQY
V gene: TRBV5-1; CDR3 protein: ASSSRTGGETQY
V gene: TRBV3-1/TRBV3-2; CDR3 protein: ASSQGGHSEYEQY
V gene: TRBV5-1; CDR3 protein: ASSLNPSGSSYNEQF
V gene: TRBV5-1; CDR3 protein: ASSLEEGASGNTIY
V gene: TRBV2; CDR3 protein: ASSEVGRGDTEAF
V gene: TRBV6-5; CDR3 protein: ASSYSSGDEQF
V gene: TRBV28; CDR3 protein: ASSFRRGGVLRGTEAF
V gene: TRBV10-2; CDR3 protein: ASSEPWTGEETQY
V gene: TRBV6-1; CDR3 protein: ASSVKGGPSYNEQF
V gene: TRBV4-1; CDR3 protein: ASSLDRTSFTGELF
V gene: TRBV9; CDR3 protein: ASSDQGAGMGELF
V gene: TRBV5-5; CDR3 protein: ASAGSRYEQY
V gene: TRBV10-2; CDR3 protein: ASAGTGYPYEQY
V gene: TRBV28; CDR3 protein: ASSLRGIGF
V gene: TRBV5-1; CDR3 protein: ASSLLAGIYNEQF
V gene: TRBV7-2; CDR3 protein: ASSLGGQGANQPQH
V gene: TRBV10-3; CDR3 protein: AIGGEGGPINEQF
V gene: TRBV9; CDR3 protein: ASSVASGGAYEQY
V gene: TRBV18; CDR3 protein: ASSEQASYNEQF
V gene: TRBV9; CDR3 protein: ASSVGDGSPYEQY
V gene: TRBV20-1; CDR3 protein: SGGHSYEQY
V gene: TRBV7-9; CDR3 protein: ASSPTGGGLSYNSPLH
V gene: TRBV4-1; CDR3 protein: ASSQVPYNEQF
V gene: TRBV27; CDR3 protein: ASRERQGPYNEQF
V gene: TRBV19; CDR3 protein: ASRGISGGFYEQY
V gene: TRBV11-2; CDR3 protein: ASSLGTGTNNEKLF
V gene: TRBV11-3; CDR3 protein: ASSLQVNSYEQY
V gene: TRBV11-2; CDR3 protein: ASSPLAGRGLYEQY
V gene: TRBV4-2; CDR3 protein: ASSQGTSGREETQY
V gene: TRBV30; CDR3 protein: AWSVGQGEEKLF
V gene: TRBV28; CDR3 protein: ASSLTIVIVASGLDNEQF
V gene: TRBV7-9; CDR3 protein: ASSYVAGLASNEQY
V gene: TRBV5-1; CDR3 protein: ASSSSGGGSEAF
V gene: TRBV29-1; CDR3 protein: SVLTSETQY
V gene: TRBV11-3; CDR3 protein: ASSLDTGYEQY
V gene: TRBV5-1; CDR3 protein: ASSLVTGEETQY
V gene: TRBV5-4; CDR3 protein: ASSLATSGVDTGELF
V gene: TRBV19; CDR3 protein: ASSIADRGPQETQY
V gene: TRBV3-1/TRBV3-2; CDR3 protein: ASSPQTTDTQY
V gene: TRBV9; CDR3 protein: ASSVGREGLGGELF
V gene: TRBV19; CDR3 protein: ASSIEPGIPWYEQY
V gene: TRBV6-1; CDR3 protein: ASSDGTRTGELF